This T cell receptor beta chain was sequenced during a study of blood T cell repertoires in COVID-19. Study information: Sample material is recorded as cDNA or gDNA derived from T cells, B-cell-depleted T cells, or PBMCs.

Original analysis: It was from reference gene primer amplification that nucleated cell counts were estimated. Method: immunoSEQ multiplex PCR; TCRdb's copy keeps in-frame clones and lacks some. D and trimming were read from the DNA, whereas the V and J calls and clone size are those reported in that table. Of 100,000 to 150,000 clones in the sample, about four fifths were seen once. The ends were cut back, 5 bases at V and 7 bases at J, with 12 bases in the middle. CDR3 length: 13 amino acids. Looked up from germline, CDR1 is MNHEY and CDR2 is SMNVEV (reference sequence). The V call is TRBV27, the J call TRBJ2-1; the D gene is possibly TRBD1 (5 bases). The specimen sequenced was peripheral blood. The sequence was obtained from a woman aged 25 to 45 who had recovered from COVID-19. The CDR3 nucleotides are TGTGCCAGCAGTGAGACAGTCTGGAATGAGCAGTTCTTC. Translated, it gives CASSETVWNEQFF.